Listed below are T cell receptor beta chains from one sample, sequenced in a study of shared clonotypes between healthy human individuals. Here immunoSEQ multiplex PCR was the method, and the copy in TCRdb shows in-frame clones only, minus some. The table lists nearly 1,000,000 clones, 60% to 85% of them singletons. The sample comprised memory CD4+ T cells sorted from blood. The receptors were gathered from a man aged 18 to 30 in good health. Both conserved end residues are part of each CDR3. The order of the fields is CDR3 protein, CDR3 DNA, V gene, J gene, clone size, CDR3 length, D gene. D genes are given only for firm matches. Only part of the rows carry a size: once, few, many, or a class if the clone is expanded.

CASSLAAGYEQYF	TGTGCCAGCAGCTTGGCGGCAGGATACGAGCAGTACTTC	TRBV5-6	TRBJ2-7	few	13	-
CASSAGTSGSRGEQYF	TGTGCCAGCAGCGCGGGGACTAGCGGGAGTAGGGGGGAGCAGTACTTC	TRBV5-4	TRBJ2-7	-	16	TRBD2
CASSVPGGPSKFF	TGCGCCAGCAGCGTGCCAGGAGGGCCGAGTAAGTTCTTC	TRBV5-1	TRBJ2-1	-	13	-
CASSWDLGHGGGRANVLTF	TGTGCCAGCAGCTGGGATCTCGGACACGGAGGTGGCAGGGCCAACGTCCTGACTTTC	TRBV11-3	TRBJ2-6	-	19	-
CASRLTGVAGNTIYF	TGTGCCAGCAGGCTGACAGGGGTCGCTGGAAACACCATATATTTT	TRBV6-5	TRBJ1-3	-	15	TRBD1
CAWSETLLGAQSPLHF	TGTGCCTGGAGTGAGACCCTTTTGGGGGCTCAATCACCCCTCCACTTT	TRBV30	TRBJ1-6	-	16	-
CASRGQGAREQYF	TGTGCCAGCAGGGGACAGGGGGCGCGGGAGCAGTACTTC	TRBV6-1	TRBJ2-7	-	13	TRBD1
CAISERGGKETQYF	TGTGCCATCAGTGAGCGGGGGGGCAAAGAGACCCAGTACTTC	TRBV10-3	TRBJ2-5	few	14	TRBD2
CATRIPGKETQYF	TGTGCCACCCGAATACCGGGGAAAGAGACCCAGTACTTC	TRBV28	TRBJ2-5	-	13	-
CASSYRDGEQYF	TGTGCCAGCAGTTACCGGGACGGCGAGCAGTACTTC	TRBV6-5	TRBJ2-7	-	12	-
CASSRDRGSYEQYF	TGCGCCAGCAGCCGTGACAGGGGCTCCTACGAGCAGTACTTC	TRBV4-3	TRBJ2-7	-	14	TRBD1
CASSPQAGGEQYF	TGTGCCAGCAGCCCGCAGGCAGGAGGCGAGCAGTACTTC	TRBV7-2	TRBJ2-7	-	13	-
CASSPSTSGSWNTDTQYF	TGTGCCAGCAGCCCCTCGACTAGCGGGAGTTGGAACACAGATACGCAGTATTTT	TRBV7-9	TRBJ2-3	-	18	TRBD2
CASSPSGGAFYEQYF	TGTGCCAGCAGCCCAAGCGGGGGGGCCTTCTACGAGCAGTACTTC	TRBV11-1	TRBJ2-7	-	15	TRBD2
CASSPLGQGNEQYF	TGTGCCAGCAGTCCCCTGGGACAGGGGAACGAGCAGTACTTC	TRBV27	TRBJ2-7	-	14	TRBD1
CASRNHDPNIQYF	TGCGCCAGCAGGAACCATGACCCCAACATTCAGTACTTC	TRBV5-1	TRBJ2-4	few	13	-
CASSLRGPRETQYF	TGTGCCAGCAGTCTCCGGGGGCCAAGGGAGACCCAGTACTTC	TRBV28	TRBJ2-5	many	14	-
CASSSDRNTGELFF	TGTGCCAGCTCATCGGACAGGAACACCGGGGAGCTGTTTTTT	TRBV18	TRBJ2-2	once	14	-
CASSYSGAGTYEQYF	TGTGCCAGCAGTTACTCAGGGGCAGGGACCTACGAGCAGTACTTC	TRBV6-5	TRBJ2-7	-	15	-
CASSSRGADTQYF	TGTGCCAGCAGCTCTAGGGGGGCAGATACGCAGTATTTT	TRBV7-2	TRBJ2-3	-	13	-
CASSIDTGRNTEAFF	TGTGCCAGTAGTATAGATACAGGGCGGAACACTGAAGCTTTCTTT	TRBV19	TRBJ1-1	-	15	-
CASPAGLSNTEAFF	TGTGCCAGCCCCGCAGGACTGTCGAACACTGAAGCTTTCTTT	TRBV6-6	TRBJ1-1	-	14	-
CASRGDSHTGELFF	TGTGCCAGTAGGGGGGACAGTCACACCGGGGAGCTGTTTTTT	TRBV19	TRBJ2-2	-	14	TRBD1
CASSLYSRDKLNTGELFF	TGTGCCAGCAGCTTATACAGTCGGGACAAACTTAACACCGGGGAGCTGTTTTTT	TRBV7-9	TRBJ2-2	once	18	-
CAWSVKGGGTLHNEQFF	TGTGCCTGGAGTGTCAAAGGGGGGGGCACCCTCCACAATGAGCAGTTCTTC	TRBV30	TRBJ2-1	-	17	-
CASSLSGTPGTYEQYF	TGCGCCAGCAGCTTGTCCGGGACTCCCGGGACCTACGAGCAGTACTTC	TRBV5-1	TRBJ2-7	-	16	-
CASSPASSGTSYNEQFF	TGTGCCAGCAGCCCAGCGTCTAGCGGGACCTCCTACAATGAGCAGTTCTTC	TRBV5-4	TRBJ2-1	-	17	TRBD2
CASSPGQGDEKLFF	TGCGCCAGCAGCCCAGGACAGGGGGATGAAAAACTGTTTTTT	TRBV4-3	TRBJ1-4	-	14	TRBD1
CASRTTPGRGQPQHF	TGTGCCAGCAGGACTACACCGGGGAGGGGGCAGCCCCAGCATTTT	TRBV28	TRBJ1-5	-	15	-
CASSLQGVSLYTF	TGTGCCAGCAGTTTACAGGGGGTTTCCCTCTACACCTTC	TRBV27	TRBJ1-2	-	13	TRBD1
CASSFSLAGGLYEQYF	TGTGCCAGCAGCTTCAGCCTAGCGGGAGGGCTTTACGAGCAGTACTTC	TRBV7-2	TRBJ2-7	-	16	TRBD2
CASSQGTGPYEQYF	TGCGCCAGCAGCCAGGGGACAGGCCCCTACGAGCAGTACTTC	TRBV4-3	TRBJ2-7	-	14	TRBD1
CASSSRGLGSEQYF	TGTGCCAGCAGCTCCCGGGGACTAGGCTCCGAGCAGTACTTC	TRBV5-8	TRBJ2-7	few	14	TRBD2
CASSLVGGREQYF	TGTGCCAGCAGCTTGGTGGGGGGGCGCGAGCAGTACTTC	TRBV5-6	TRBJ2-7	-	13	-
CASTLESYNSPLHF	TGTGCCAGCACCCTGGAGTCCTATAATTCACCCCTCCACTTT	TRBV28	TRBJ1-6	-	14	-
CASSRTDRETQYF	TGTGCCAGCAGCCGGACCGATAGGGAGACCCAGTACTTC	TRBV5-4	TRBJ2-5	-	13	-
CASSLVSRGDTEAFF	TGTGCCAGCTCACTGGTGTCCAGAGGGGATACTGAAGCTTTCTTT	TRBV18	TRBJ1-1	once	15	-
CASSLGGANTGELFF	TGTGCCAGCAGCTTGGGGGGAGCGAACACCGGGGAGCTGTTTTTT	TRBV5-4	TRBJ2-2	-	15	-
CASSTGQGVSGSNEQFF	TGCGCCAGCAGCACGGGACAGGGGGTTAGCGGGAGCAATGAGCAGTTCTTC	TRBV5-1	TRBJ2-1	-	17	TRBD1
CASSLRAPTAEAFF	TGTGCCAGCAGTTTGCGGGCCCCCACGGCTGAAGCTTTCTTT	TRBV27	TRBJ1-1	-	14	-